This TCR beta chain appears in the sequencing data of a study of CD8 T cells in ankylosing spondylitis. Findings and caveats of the study: Reports say disease-linked clones showed up significantly more in matched ankylosing spondylitis synovial fluid. A motif in TCR beta, a set of roughly eight highly homologous variants, appeared characteristic of ankylosing spondylitis blood. With a CD8+ phenotype, disease-linked clones were relatively rare in peripheral blood.

TCRdb analysed the 5' RACE reads with MiXCR anew, one entry per CDR3 protein. The sample holds around 30,000 distinct CDR3 sequences, about 5.6% seen once. This clonotype was observed a few times. Its antigen remains unidentified. The CDR3 is 15 residues long. This sequence joins TRBV1 and TRBJ2-7; the table assigns TRBD2, which was not confirmed against the DNA. TRBV1 is annotated as a pseudogene. This receptor was obtained from a female donor with ankylosing spondylitis or in good health (not recorded which). Sequencing was carried out using blood, either unsorted or a sorted T cell fraction (not recorded which). CDR3 in amino acids: CTSSQDSSGGTEQYF. For the CDR3, the DNA is TGCACCAGCAGCCAAGATTCTAGCGGGGGGACCGAGCAGTACTTC.